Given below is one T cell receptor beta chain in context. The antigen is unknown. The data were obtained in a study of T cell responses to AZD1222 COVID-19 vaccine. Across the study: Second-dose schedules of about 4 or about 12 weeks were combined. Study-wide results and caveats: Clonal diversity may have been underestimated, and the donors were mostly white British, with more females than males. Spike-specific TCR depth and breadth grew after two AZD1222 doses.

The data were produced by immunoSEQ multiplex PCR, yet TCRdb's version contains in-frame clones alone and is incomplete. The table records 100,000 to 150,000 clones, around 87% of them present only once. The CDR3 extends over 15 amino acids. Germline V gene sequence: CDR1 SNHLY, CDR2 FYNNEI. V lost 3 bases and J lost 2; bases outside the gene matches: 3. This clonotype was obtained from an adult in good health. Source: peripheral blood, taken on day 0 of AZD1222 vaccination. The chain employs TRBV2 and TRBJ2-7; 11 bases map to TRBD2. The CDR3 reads CASSDPSGRTYEQYF. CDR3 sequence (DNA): TGTGCCAGCAGTGACCCTAGCGGGAGGACCTACGAGCAGTACTTC.